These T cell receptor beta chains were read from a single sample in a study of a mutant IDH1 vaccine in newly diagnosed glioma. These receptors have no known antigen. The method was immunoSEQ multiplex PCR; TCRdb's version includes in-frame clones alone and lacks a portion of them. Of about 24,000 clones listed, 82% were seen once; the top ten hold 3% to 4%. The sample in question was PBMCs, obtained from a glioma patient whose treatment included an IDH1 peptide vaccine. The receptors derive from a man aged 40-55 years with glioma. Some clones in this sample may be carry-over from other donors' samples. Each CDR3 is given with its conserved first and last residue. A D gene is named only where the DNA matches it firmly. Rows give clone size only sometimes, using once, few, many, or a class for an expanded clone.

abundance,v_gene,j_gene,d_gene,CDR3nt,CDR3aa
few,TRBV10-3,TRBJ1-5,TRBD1,TGTGCCATCAGTGAGGGGGCAGGGGGCTTTGGGAATCAGCCCCAGCATTTT,CAISEGAGGFGNQPQHF
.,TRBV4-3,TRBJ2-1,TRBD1,TGCGCCAGCAGTATGACACCGGGACAGGGGGCCGATGAGCAGTTCTTC,CASSMTPGQGADEQFF
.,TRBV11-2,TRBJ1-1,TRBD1,TGTGCCAGCAGCTTACGGACAGGGCCCACTGAAGCTTTCTTT,CASSLRTGPTEAFF
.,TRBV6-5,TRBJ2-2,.,TGTGCCAGCAGTTACGCGACCAACACCGGGGAGCTGTTTTTT,CASSYATNTGELFF
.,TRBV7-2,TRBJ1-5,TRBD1,TGTGCCAGCAGCTTTGGACAGGGGCGGCAGCCCCAGCATTTT,CASSFGQGRQPQHF
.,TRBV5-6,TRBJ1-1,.,TGTGCCAGCAGTTTCAGGTCTGCGAACACTGAAGCTTTCTTT,CASSFRSANTEAFF
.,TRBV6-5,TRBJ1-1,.,TGTGCCAGCAGTTACCAGGGAGAGGCTGAAGCTTTCTTT,CASSYQGEAEAFF
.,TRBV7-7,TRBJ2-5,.,TGTGCCAGCAGCTTAGCGGGGGCCGGGAAACAAGAGACCCAGTACTTC,CASSLAGAGKQETQYF
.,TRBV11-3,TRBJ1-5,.,TGTGCCAGCAGCTGTCGGGAGACGAGCAATCAGCCCCAGCATTTT,CASSCRETSNQPQHF
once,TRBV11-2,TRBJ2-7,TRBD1,TGTGCCAGCGGAGGTGGGACAGGGAGGTCCTACGAGCAGTACTTC,CASGGGTGRSYEQYF
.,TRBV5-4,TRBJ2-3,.,TGTGCCAGCAGCTTGGATGGCACAGATACGCAGTATTTT,CASSLDGTDTQYF
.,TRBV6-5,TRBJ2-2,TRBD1,TGTGCCAGCATGCGGACAGGCAAGGCCGGGGAGCTGTTTTTT,CASMRTGKAGELFF
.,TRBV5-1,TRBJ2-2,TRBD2,TGCGCCAGCAGCTTGAGCGGGGGGGCCAACACCGGGGAGCTGTTTTTT,CASSLSGGANTGELFF
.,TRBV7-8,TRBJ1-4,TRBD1,TGTGCCAGCAGCCTCGACAGGGGCCGCGAAAAACTGTTTTTT,CASSLDRGREKLFF
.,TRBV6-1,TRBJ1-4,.,TGTGCCAGCAGTGAATCCCCGGCATTGGGGGGGGGTGAAAAACTGTTTTTT,CASSESPALGGGEKLFF
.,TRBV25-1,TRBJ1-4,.,TGTGCCAGCAGAGCCGGGACAACTAATGAAAAACTGTTTTTT,CASRAGTTNEKLFF
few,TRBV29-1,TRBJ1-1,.,TGCAGCGTTGAGGAGGGCGTGAACACTGAAGCTTTCTTT,CSVEEGVNTEAFF
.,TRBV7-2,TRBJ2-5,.,TGTGCCAGCAGCGGCCCGGGGGCCGGAGAGACCCAGTACTTC,CASSGPGAGETQYF
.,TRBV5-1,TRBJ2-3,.,TGCGCCAGCAGCGGGGGATTTAGCACAGATACGCAGTATTTT,CASSGGFSTDTQYF
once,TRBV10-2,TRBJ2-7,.,TGCGCCAGCAGTGAGGGGAACGAGCAGTACTTC,CASSEGNEQYF
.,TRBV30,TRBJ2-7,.,TGTGCCTGGAGTCCTACGAGATTCTACGAGCAGTACTTC,CAWSPTRFYEQYF
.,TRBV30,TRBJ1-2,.,TGTGCCTGGACCTCAACCCACGGTGCAGAAGGCTACACCTTC,CAWTSTHGAEGYTF
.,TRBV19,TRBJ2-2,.,TGTGCCAGTAATCCTCACCGGGACACCGGGGAGCTGTTTTTT,CASNPHRDTGELFF
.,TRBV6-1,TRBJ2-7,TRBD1,TGTGCCAGCAGTGAAGCCCATGGACAGGGGGCCTACGAGCAGTACTTC,CASSEAHGQGAYEQYF
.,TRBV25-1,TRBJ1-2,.,TGTGCCAGCAGCAGGTCAAGAACTAACTATGGCTACACCTTC,CASSRSRTNYGYTF
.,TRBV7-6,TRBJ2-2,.,TGTGCCAGCAGCCTAAGTCTGTCCGGGGAGCTGTTTTTT,CASSLSLSGELFF
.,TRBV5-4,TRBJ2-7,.,TGTGCCAGCTCCCTGGCGCAGGGATTCTACGAGCAGTACTTC,CASSLAQGFYEQYF
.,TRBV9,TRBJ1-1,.,TGTGCCAGCAGCGTAGTTCCCGGCACTGAAGCTTTCTTT,CASSVVPGTEAFF
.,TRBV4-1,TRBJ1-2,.,TGCGCCAGCAGCCCACCGGAGGGTAACTATGGCTACACCTTC,CASSPPEGNYGYTF
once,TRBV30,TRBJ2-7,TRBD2,TGTGCCTGGGAAGCGTCGGGGGGCGAGCAGTACTTC,CAWEASGGEQYF
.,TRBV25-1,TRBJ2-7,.,TGTGCCAGCAGTGAATTGGGAATAGGAGGGGGGGAGCAGTACTTC,CASSELGIGGGEQYF
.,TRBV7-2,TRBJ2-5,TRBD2,TGTGCCAGCAGACAGCGGGGGAGCCAAGAGACCCAGTACTTC,CASRQRGSQETQYF
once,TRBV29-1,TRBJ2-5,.,TGCAGCAAAAGGGGGAACCAAGAGACCCAGTACTTC,CSKRGNQETQYF
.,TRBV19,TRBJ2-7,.,TGTGCCAGTAGTCAGGGGTACGAGCAGTACTTC,CASSQGYEQYF
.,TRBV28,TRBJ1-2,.,TGTGCCAGCAGTTTATACCCCTGGGGTGCCTCTAACTATGGCTACACCTTC,CASSLYPWGASNYGYTF
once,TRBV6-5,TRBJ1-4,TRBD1,TGTGCCAGCAGTAGGCGACAGGGGCAAGGTGAAAAACTGTTTTTT,CASSRRQGQGEKLFF
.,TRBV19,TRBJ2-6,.,TGTGCCAGTAGTATATTAGGGGCCAACGTCCTGACTTTC,CASSILGANVLTF
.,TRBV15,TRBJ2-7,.,TGTGCCACCAGCAGAGCAGGGGCGGGCAGCTCCTACGAGCAGTACTTC,CATSRAGAGSSYEQYF
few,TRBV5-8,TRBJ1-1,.,TGTGCCAGCAGCTTGGATGGGGTCGGGGCTGAAGCTTTCTTT,CASSLDGVGAEAFF
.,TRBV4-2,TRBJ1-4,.,TGTGCCAGCAGCCAAGATCTCCCAGGGGAGGAAACTAATGAAAAACTGTTTTTT,CASSQDLPGEETNEKLFF
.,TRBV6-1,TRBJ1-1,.,TGTGCCAGCACCGGTGGGGGTCGGACTGAAGCTTTCTTT,CASTGGGRTEAFF
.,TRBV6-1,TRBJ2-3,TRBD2,TGTGCCAGCAGTCTAGCGGGGAACACAGATACGCAGTATTTT,CASSLAGNTDTQYF
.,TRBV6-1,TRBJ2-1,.,TGTGCCAGCAGTGAAACTATCGGAGACAATGAGCAGTTCTTC,CASSETIGDNEQFF
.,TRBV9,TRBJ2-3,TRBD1,TGTGCCAGCAGCGTAGTGGGGGGACAGGCCACAGATACGCAGTATTTT,CASSVVGGQATDTQYF
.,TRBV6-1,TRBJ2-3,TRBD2,TGTGCCAGCAGTGAAGAAGGATCGGGGCGGGGGTGGGCAGATACGCAGTATTTT,CASSEEGSGRGWADTQYF
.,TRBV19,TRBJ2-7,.,TGTGCCAGTAGTATAGGAACAGGGACCTACGAGCAGTACTTC,CASSIGTGTYEQYF
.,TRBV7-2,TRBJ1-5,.,TGTGCCAGCAGCTTCCTTTCTGCAGGACCCGTTCAGCCCCAGCATTTT,CASSFLSAGPVQPQHF
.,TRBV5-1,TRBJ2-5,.,TGCGCCAGCAGCACATTCCCGGGGACACAAGAGACCCAGTACTTC,CASSTFPGTQETQYF
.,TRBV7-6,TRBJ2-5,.,TGTGCCAGCAGCTTAGAAGTCCAAGAGACCCAGTACTTC,CASSLEVQETQYF
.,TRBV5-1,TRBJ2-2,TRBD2,TGCGCCAGCACCTCAAGCGGGGGGCCGGCCGGGGAGCTGTTTTTT,CASTSSGGPAGELFF
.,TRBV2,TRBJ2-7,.,TGTGCCAGCACGCTCGACAGGAGTTACGAGCAGTACTTC,CASTLDRSYEQYF
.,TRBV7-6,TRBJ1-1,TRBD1,TGTGCCAGCAGCCCGTTGACAGGGGGGAACACTGAAGCTTTCTTT,CASSPLTGGNTEAFF
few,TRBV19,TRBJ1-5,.,TGTGCCAGTAGTTTGACCAATCAGCCCCAGCATTTT,CASSLTNQPQHF
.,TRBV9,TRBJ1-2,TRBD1,TGTGCCAGCAGCGTACTTGGGGACAGCAACTATGGCTACACCTTC,CASSVLGDSNYGYTF